This T cell receptor beta chain was retrieved from a study of blood T cells in healthy people across ages. Overall study context: T cells yielded about one barcoded beta molecule per two cells through template switching. Findings and limits, study-wide: The study found TCR beta diversity correlated strongly with naive T cell percentage.

A second PCR, run for roughly 7 to 11 cycles, used a sample-barcoded 5' primer plus a J-beta primer mix. Researchers report that a template-switch adaptor with 12 random nucleotides tagged each cDNA molecule. Each CDR3 protein is one row after TCRdb ran MiXCR on the 5' RACE reads. The sample holds 1.5 million to 2 million distinct CDR3 sequences, 28% seen once. Germline CDR1 is MDHEN and CDR2 is SYDVKM. Deletions cut 10 bases from V and 0 bases from J, with 7 bases between. CDR3 length: 11 residues. Each sample gave at least 6.5 million isolated PBMCs. This clonotype was seen ten or more times. Its specificity is unknown.

The clonotype originates from a woman under 40 in good health. The chain uses TRBV28 and TRBJ2-7; D ambiguous. Sequencing input: blood. This CDR3 is CAILPSYEQYF. The CDR3 nucleotides are TGTGCCATACTCCCCTCCTACGAGCAGTACTTC.